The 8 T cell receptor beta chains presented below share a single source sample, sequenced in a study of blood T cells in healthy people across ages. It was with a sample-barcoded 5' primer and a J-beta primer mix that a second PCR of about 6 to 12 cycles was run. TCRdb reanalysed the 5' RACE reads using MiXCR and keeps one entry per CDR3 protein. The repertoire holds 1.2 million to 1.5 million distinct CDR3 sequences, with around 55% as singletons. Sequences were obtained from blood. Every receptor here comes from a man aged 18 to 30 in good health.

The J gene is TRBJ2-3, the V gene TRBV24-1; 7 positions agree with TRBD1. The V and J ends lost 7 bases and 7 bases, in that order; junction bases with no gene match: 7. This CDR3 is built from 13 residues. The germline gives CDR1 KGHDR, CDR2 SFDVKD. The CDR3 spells CATSHAGGYTQYF. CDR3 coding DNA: TGTGCCACCAGCCACGCAGGGGGTTATACGCAGTATTTT.

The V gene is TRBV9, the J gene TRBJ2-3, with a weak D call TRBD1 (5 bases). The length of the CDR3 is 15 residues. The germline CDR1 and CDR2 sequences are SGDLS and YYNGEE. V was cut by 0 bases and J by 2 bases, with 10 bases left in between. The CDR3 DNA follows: TGTGCCAGCAGCGTAGTGGCGACAGCCACAGATACGCAGTATTTT. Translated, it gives CASSVVATATDTQYF.

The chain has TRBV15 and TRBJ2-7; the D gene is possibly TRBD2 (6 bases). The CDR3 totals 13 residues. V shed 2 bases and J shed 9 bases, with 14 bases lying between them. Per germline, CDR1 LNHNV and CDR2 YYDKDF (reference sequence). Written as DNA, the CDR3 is TGTGCCACCAGCAGAAGACCGGGACTCGCGCAGTACTTC. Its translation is CATSRRPGLAQYF.

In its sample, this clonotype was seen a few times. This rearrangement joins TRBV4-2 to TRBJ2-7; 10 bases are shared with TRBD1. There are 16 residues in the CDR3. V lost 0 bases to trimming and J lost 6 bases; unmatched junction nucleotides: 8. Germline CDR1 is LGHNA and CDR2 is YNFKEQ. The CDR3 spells CASSQDVGTGALEQYF. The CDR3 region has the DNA TGTGCCAGCAGCCAAGATGTGGGGACAGGGGCCCTCGAGCAGTACTTC.

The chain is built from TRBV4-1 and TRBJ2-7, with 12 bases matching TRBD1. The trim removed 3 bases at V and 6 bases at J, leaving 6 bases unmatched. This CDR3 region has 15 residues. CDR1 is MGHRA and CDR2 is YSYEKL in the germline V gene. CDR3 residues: CASSQAGTGGFEQYF. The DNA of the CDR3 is TGCGCCAGCAGCCAGGCCGGGACAGGGGGCTTCGAGCAGTACTTC.

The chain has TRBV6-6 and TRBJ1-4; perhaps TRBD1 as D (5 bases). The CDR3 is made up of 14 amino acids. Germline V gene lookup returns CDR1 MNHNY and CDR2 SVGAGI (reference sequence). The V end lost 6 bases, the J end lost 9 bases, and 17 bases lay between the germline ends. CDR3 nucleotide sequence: TGTGCCAGCAGGAAAGAGCCGGGACCAAAAAAACTGTTTTTT. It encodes CASRKEPGPKKLFF.

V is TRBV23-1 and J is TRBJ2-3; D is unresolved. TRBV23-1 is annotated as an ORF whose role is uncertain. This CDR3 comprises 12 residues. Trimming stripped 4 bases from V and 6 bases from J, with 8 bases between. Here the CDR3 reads CASSRISDTQYF. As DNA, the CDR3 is TGCGCCAGCAGTCGTATATCCGATACGCAGTATTTT.

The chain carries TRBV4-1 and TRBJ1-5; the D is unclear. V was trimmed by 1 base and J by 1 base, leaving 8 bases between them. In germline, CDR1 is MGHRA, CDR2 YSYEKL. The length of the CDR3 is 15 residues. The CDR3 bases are TGCGCCAGCAGCCAAGCGGACGGCAGCAATCAGCCCCAGCATTTT. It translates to CASSQADGSNQPQHF.